This T cell receptor beta chain was captured in a study of cytomegalovirus exposure and HLA in healthy donors. Study observations and caveats: Sequencing depth across donors, presence/absence analyses assumed, was roughly uniform. The study listed 164 cytomegalovirus-associated TCR beta chains. Reports showed the classifier diagnosing cytomegalovirus status with high specificity and sensitivity.

The PCR ran on 60 Vbeta and 13 Jbeta primers. Assay: immunoSEQ multiplex PCR; the TCRdb copy retains only in-frame clones and omits some. The sample yields some 150,000 clones, roughly 80% seen once. CDR3 length: 13 amino acids. Germline V gene sequence: CDR1 MNHEY, CDR2 SMNVEV (reference sequence). After removal of 5 bases from V and 4 bases from J, the junction contained 4 bases not matched to a gene. As regards this clone: What it binds is unknown.

The TCR comes from a man younger than 40 in good health and CMV-seropositive. The V and J genes are TRBV27 and TRBJ1-2; 7 bases align to TRBD1. The specimen was PBMCs. CDR3 in amino acids: CASSPDRAYGYTF. CDR3 sequence (DNA): TGTGCCAGCAGTCCCGACAGGGCCTATGGCTACACCTTC.